Below are 14 T cell receptor beta chains sequenced from a single sample in a study of cytomegalovirus exposure and HLA in healthy donors (dated by TCRdb to about 2017). Library preparation employed the immunoSEQ multiplex PCR assay. A mixture of 60 forward primers for TCR Vbeta segments and 13 reverse primers for TCR Jbeta segments was used in the multiplex PCR. In its TCRdb copy, this immuneACCESS table keeps in-frame sequences only and misses some clones. Where compared with another copy, unresolved V genes explain less than half of these, and the others have no known cause. The sample table includes some 89,000 clones. About 3.4% of the sample is held by the ten biggest clonotypes. The sequenced sample consisted of PBMCs. The receptors shown here come from a woman in her twenties or thirties in good health and CMV-seronegative.

The chain employs TRBV29-1 and TRBJ1-1; D unclear. Germline CDR1 SQVTM, CDR2 ANQGSEA. The CDR3 totals 13 residues. V gave up 5 bases and J gave up 6 bases, with 16 bases separating them. The CDR3 DNA reads as TGCAGCGTTCGGACGGGCCTCGGGGCTGAAGCTTTCTTT. It specifies CSVRTGLGAEAFF.

The rearrangement links TRBV15 to TRBJ2-3; D perhaps matches TRBD2 (5 bases). Germline V gene data show CDR1 as LNHNV and CDR2 as YYDKDF (reference sequence). The CDR3 has 15 amino acids. V was clipped by 2 bases and J by 2 bases, with 11 bases between them. In DNA form, the CDR3 reads TGTGCCACCAGCAGATCCTCGGGATCCACAGATACGCAGTATTTT. Translating it yields CATSRSSGSTDTQYF.

The chain joins TRBV7-9 to TRBJ2-1; TRBD2 might be the D (5 bases). The CDR3 sequence is 12 residues long. Germline lookup yields CDR1 SEHNR and CDR2 FQNEAQ (reference sequence). The ends were cut back, 5 bases at V and 8 bases at J, with 10 bases in the middle. The CDR3 spells CASSPPGYEQFF. For the CDR3, the DNA is TGTGCCAGCAGCCCCCCGGGATATGAGCAGTTCTTC.

The J gene is TRBJ2-1, the V gene TRBV19, with TRBD2 identical over 14 bases. The V segment lost 8 bases and the J segment 10 bases; nucleotides outside the gene matches: 10. CDR3 length: 15 amino acids. Germline lookup yields CDR1 LNHDA and CDR2 SQIVND (reference sequence). The CDR3 bases are TGTGCCAGTGCCGGACTAGCGGGAGGTTACGCCGAGCAGTTCTTC. This codes for CASAGLAGGYAEQFF.

The J gene is TRBJ2-1, the V gene TRBV6-5, with a weak D call TRBD1 (5 bases). Germline CDR1 and CDR2: MNHEY and SVGAGI. V dropped 6 bases and J dropped 5 bases, with 14 bases sitting between them. This CDR3 has 14 residues. The DNA of the CDR3 is TGTGCCAGCAGGATCAGGGCCTTGGACAATGAGCAGTTCTTC. Translating gives CASRIRALDNEQFF.

This chain links TRBV5-4 with TRBJ2-7; D is unclear. There are 14 residues in the CDR3. Per germline, CDR1 SGHNT and CDR2 YYREEE (reference sequence). Between the trimmed V and J ends, which lost 4 bases and 6 bases, there was a span of 17 bases. The DNA of the CDR3 is TGTGCCAGCAGCCCCCCAGAGGCACCGCTCGAGCAGTACTTC. This encodes CASSPPEAPLEQYF. Drawing the rest from reference TRBV5-4 and TRBJ2-7, the complete variable domain is ETGVTQSPTHLIKTRGQQVTLRCSSQSGHNTVSWYQQALGQGPQFIFQYYREEENGRGNFPPRFSGLQFPNYSSELNVNALELDDSALYLCASSPPEAPLEQYFGPGTRLTVT.

This CDR3 is CASSLYDAGANYGYTF. The CDR3 region has the DNA TGTGCCAGCAGCTTATACGATGCAGGTGCTAACTATGGCTACACCTTC. V and J are TRBV13 and TRBJ1-2, with D hard to call. Germline V gives CDR1 PRHDT, CDR2 FYEKMQ (reference sequence). The germline V and J ends were trimmed by 2 bases and 0 bases, with 13 bases remaining between them. This CDR3 contains 16 residues. Complete variable domain (other parts from reference TRBV13 and TRBJ1-2): AAGVIQSPRHLIKEKRETATLKCYPIPRHDTVYWYQQGPGQDPQFLISFYEKMQSDKGSIPDRFSAQQFSDYHSELNMSSLELGDSALYFCASSLYDAGANYGYTFGSGTRLTVV.

This chain links TRBV11-3 with TRBJ2-3, with D perhaps TRBD1 (5 bases). Germline-derived CDR1 and CDR2 are SGHNT and YENEEA. The CDR3 extends over 15 amino acids. V gave up 0 bases and J gave up 4 bases, with 11 bases separating them. This chain's CDR3 is CASSLEGRSPDTQYF. CDR3 DNA: TGTGCCAGCAGCTTAGAGGGGCGGAGTCCAGATACGCAGTATTTT.

V is TRBV27 and J is TRBJ1-1, with 12 bases aligning to TRBD1. J was trimmed by 0 bases and V by 4 bases; bases with no gene match: 6. In germline, CDR1 is MNHEY, CDR2 SMNVEV (reference sequence). This CDR3 has 17 amino acids. Written as DNA, the CDR3 is TGTGCCAGCAGTTGGGGACAGGGGGCGTTCATGAACACTGAAGCTTTCTTT. Residues: CASSWGQGAFMNTEAFF.

This chain links TRBV4-1 with TRBJ1-2; TRBD1 is a possible D gene (5 bases). CDR3 length: 18 residues. Looked up from germline, CDR1 is MGHRA and CDR2 is YSYEKL. Trimming took 1 base from V and 7 from J, leaving 25 bases between them. CDR3 protein: CASSQGRGESLRWFGYTF. The CDR3 nucleotides are TGCGCCAGCAGCCAAGGACGGGGGGAGAGCTTACGTTGGTTTGGCTACACCTTC.

This sequence joins TRBV7-6 and TRBJ2-7; 9 nucleotides line up with TRBD1. The CDR3 has 15 amino acids. Per the germline V gene, CDR1 is SGHVS and CDR2 is FNYEAQ. V was pared by 4 bases and J by 3 bases, with 7 bases of the junction left unmatched. The CDR3 DNA reads as TGTGCCAGCAGCTCTGGGGGGGGACAGGGCTACGAGCAGTACTTC. It codes for CASSSGGGQGYEQYF.

The chain recombines TRBV2 with TRBJ1-1; weak D call: TRBD1 (6 bases). V lost 7 bases to trimming and J lost 1 base, with 10 bases between them. Looked up from germline, CDR1 is SNHLY and CDR2 is FYNNEI. The CDR3 is 13 residues long. CDR3 protein: CASTKQGNTEAFF. CDR3 DNA sequence: TGTGCCAGCACCAAACAGGGGAACACTGAAGCTTTCTTT.

This rearrangement joins TRBV10-1 to TRBJ2-7; D gene uncertain. The V and J ends lost 2 bases and 0 bases respectively, with 11 bases between them. Germline V lookup: CDR1 WNHNN, CDR2 SYGVQD (reference sequence). The CDR3 consists of 15 residues. In nucleotides, the CDR3 is TGCGCCAGCAGTGAGGGGCCGGTAGGCTCCTACGAGCAGTACTTC. Translated: CASSEGPVGSYEQYF.

This sequence joins TRBV27 and TRBJ2-7, with a weak D call TRBD2 (6 bases). This CDR3 contains 12 residues. Germline CDR1 reads MNHEY; CDR2 reads SMNVEV (reference sequence). Between the trimmed V and J ends, which lost 3 bases and 6 bases, there was a span of 9 bases. CDR3 sequence reads: CASSFVGGEQYF. CDR3 nucleotides: TGTGCCAGCAGTTTCGTCGGGGGCGAGCAGTACTTC.